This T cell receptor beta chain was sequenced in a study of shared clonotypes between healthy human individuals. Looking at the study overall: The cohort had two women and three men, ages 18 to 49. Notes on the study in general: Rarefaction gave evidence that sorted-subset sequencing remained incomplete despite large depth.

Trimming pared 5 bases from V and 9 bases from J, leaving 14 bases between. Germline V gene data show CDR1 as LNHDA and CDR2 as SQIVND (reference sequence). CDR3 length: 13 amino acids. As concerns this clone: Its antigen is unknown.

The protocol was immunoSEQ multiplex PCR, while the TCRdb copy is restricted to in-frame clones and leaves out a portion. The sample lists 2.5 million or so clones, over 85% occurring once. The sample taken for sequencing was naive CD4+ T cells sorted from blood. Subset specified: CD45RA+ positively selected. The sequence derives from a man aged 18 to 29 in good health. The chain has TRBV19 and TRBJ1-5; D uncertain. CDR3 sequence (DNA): TGTGCCAGTAGTGATCGCAGCTTATTGCCCCAGCATTTT. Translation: CASSDRSLLPQHF.